One sample yielded the 28 T cell receptor beta chains listed below, sequenced in a study of blood T cell repertoires in COVID-19. Clones were sequenced by immunoSEQ multiplex PCR, and TCRdb holds only the in-frame ones, with some missing. The data contain some 89,000 clones, roughly nine tenths of them singletons. What was sequenced was peripheral blood. These receptors were obtained from a man between 45 and 60 years old with acute or convalescent COVID-19.

The rearrangement joins TRBV5-4 to TRBJ2-3; D gene unclear. The CDR3 runs to 16 residues. Trimming left V 0 bases short and J 6 bases short, with 17 bases between. Germline assignment: CDR1 SGHNT and CDR2 YYREEE (reference sequence). The CDR3 DNA reads as TGTGCCAGCAGCTTGGACCGTTTGGCCTCCTGGGATACGCAGTATTTT. Protein: CASSLDRLASWDTQYF. Drawing the rest from reference TRBV5-4 and TRBJ2-3, the complete variable domain is ETGVTQSPTHLIKTRGQQVTLRCSSQSGHNTVSWYQQALGQGPQFIFQYYREEENGRGNFPPRFSGLQFPNYSSELNVNALELDDSALYLCASSLDRLASWDTQYFGPGTRLTVL.

The chain uses TRBV28 and TRBJ2-7; the D is unclear. The germline V gene encodes CDR1 MDHEN and CDR2 SYDVKM. The CDR3 sequence is 12 residues long. V lost 7 bases, J lost 0 bases, and 7 bases lay in between. CDR3 sequence reads: CASTSSSYEQYF. The CDR3 DNA reads as TGTGCCAGCACTTCGAGCTCCTACGAGCAGTACTTC. Complete variable domain (other parts from reference TRBV28 and TRBJ2-7): DVKVTQSSRYLVKRTGEKVFLECVQDMDHENMFWYRQDPGLGLRLIYFSYDVKMKEKGDIPEGYSVSREKKERFSLILESASTNQTSMYLCASTSSSYEQYFGPGTRLTVT.

The chain employs TRBV6-1 and TRBJ2-5; 7 bases are shared with TRBD1. The CDR3 has 17 residues. Trimming removed 0 bases from V and 2 bases from J; junction bases left unmatched: 9. CDR1 is MNHNS, CDR2 SASEGT, per germline. CDR3 bases: TGTGCCAGCAGTGAAGCTCACGGGACAGTTGCACAAGAGACCCAGTACTTC. Translating gives CASSEAHGTVAQETQYF.

Regarding this clone: The limits of the CDR3 on the DNA are not certain, so only TCRdb's listed CDR3 is given. The chain has TRBV21-1 and TRBJ1-3; the D call TRBD1 from the table was never checked on the DNA. TRBV21-1 corresponds to a pseudogene. The CDR3 totals 17 residues, both ends included. CDR3 loop: CASSCRDRFATGNTIYF.

The rearrangement joins TRBV10-3 to TRBJ1-1; 10 bases are a match to TRBD1. Germline trimming cut 9 bases from V and 0 bases from J; bases unmatched to any gene: 13. CDR3 size: 17 residues. Germline loops: CDR1 ENHRY, CDR2 SYGVKD. The CDR3 DNA reads TGTGCCATTCAGGACGACAGGGGGCGGATTTTGAACACTGAAGCTTTCTTT. Amino acid sequence: CAIQDDRGRILNTEAFF.

The gene calls are TRBV9 and TRBJ2-7; the match to TRBD2 covers 7 bases. The CDR3 has 15 residues. The germline V gene has CDR1 SGDLS and CDR2 YYNGEE. V gave up 0 bases and J gave up 1 base; unmatched junction bases: 4. CDR3 sequence (DNA): TGTGCCAGCAGCGTAGGGGGTAGCGGGTCCTACGAGCAGTACTTC. This encodes CASSVGGSGSYEQYF. Full variable domain (outside the CDR3, taken from reference TRBV9 and TRBJ2-7): DSGVTQTPKHLITATGQRVTLRCSPRSGDLSVYWYQQSLDQGLQFLIQYYNGEERAKGNILERFSAQQFPDLHSELNLSSLELGDSALYFCASSVGGSGSYEQYFGPGTRLTVT.

This chain links TRBV5-1 with TRBJ2-3; D remains ambiguous. Germline lookup yields CDR1 SGHRS and CDR2 YFSETQ. The ends were cut back, 1 base at V and 4 bases at J, with 10 bases in the middle. This CDR3 spans 14 amino acids. The DNA for the CDR3 is TGCGCCAGCAGCTTGCGGCGGTCCCCAGATACGCAGTATTTT. This codes for CASSLRRSPDTQYF.

J is TRBJ2-3 and V is TRBV6-2 or TRBV6-3, with 14 bases lining up with TRBD2. Per germline, CDR1 MNHEY and CDR2 SVGEGT. CDR3 size: 18 residues. With V trimmed by 1 base and J by 8 bases, 11 bases remained unmatched. The CDR3 is CASSYFSTSGGAEGTQYF. Written as DNA, the CDR3 is TGTGCCAGCAGTTACTTCTCGACTAGCGGGGGGGCCGAGGGTACGCAGTATTTT.

The CDR3 nucleotides read TGTGCCAGTAGTATGGGGCACAGCTCCTACGAGCAGTACTTC. It specifies CASSMGHSSYEQYF. V and J are TRBV19 and TRBJ2-7; D perhaps matches TRBD1 (5 bases). Trimming left V 3 bases short and J 0 bases short, with 9 bases between. In germline, CDR1 is LNHDA, CDR2 SQIVND (reference sequence). This CDR3 comprises 14 residues. The variable domain in full, with the rest retrieved from reference TRBV19 and TRBJ2-7, is DGGITQSPKYLFRKEGQNVTLSCEQNLNHDAMYWYRQDPGQGLRLIYYSQIVNDFQKGDIAEGYSVSREKKESFPLTVTSAQKNPTAFYLCASSMGHSSYEQYFGPGTRLTVT.

The chain joins TRBV3-1 (or the pseudogene TRBV3-2) to TRBJ1-1, with D hard to call. Between the trimmed V and J ends, which lost 2 bases and 1 base, there was a span of 8 bases. This CDR3 has 14 amino acids. Germline assignment: CDR1 LGHDT and CDR2 YNNKEL (reference sequence). The CDR3 DNA is TGTGCCAGCAGCCAACCGGGGAGGAACACTGAAGCTTTCTTT. Encoded protein: CASSQPGRNTEAFF.

This clone appeared once. The chain couples TRBV3-1 (or the pseudogene TRBV3-2) to TRBJ1-6; D remains unclear. Between the trimmed V and J ends, which lost 2 bases and 7 bases, there was a span of 6 bases. Germline-derived CDR1 and CDR2 are LGHDT and YNNKEL (reference sequence). The CDR3 spans 13 residues. The CDR3 region is CASSQSENSPLHF. CDR3 sequence (DNA): TGTGCCAGCAGCCAAAGCGAGAATTCACCCCTCCACTTT.

The genes are TRBV6-2 or TRBV6-3 and TRBJ2-7; D is unclear. The ends were cut back, 2 bases at V and 2 bases at J, with 13 bases in the middle. Germline assignment: CDR1 MNHEY and CDR2 SVGEGT. CDR3 size: 15 residues. The CDR3 region has the DNA TGTGCCAGCAGTTACATGGATAGCCGAGCCTACGAGCAGTACGTC. Residues: CASSYMDSRAYEQYV.

The genes are TRBV6-5 and TRBJ2-1; tentative D call: TRBD1 (5 bases). Germline CDR1 and CDR2: MNHEY and SVGAGI. Between the trimmed V and J ends, which lost 5 bases and 7 bases, there was a span of 12 bases. The CDR3 contains 13 residues. CDR3 residues: CASSPNRYNEQFF. DNA of the CDR3: TGTGCCAGCAGTCCTAACAGGTATAATGAGCAGTTCTTC.

This chain joins TRBV6-5 and TRBJ1-6; 7 bases map to TRBD1. Germline CDR1 and CDR2: MNHEY and SVGAGI. V trimming: 7 bases; J trimming: 8 bases; junction bases outside the gene matches: 8. The CDR3 totals 14 residues. CDR3 bases: TGTGCCAGCACCCGACAGGGATCCGATTCACCCCTCCACTTT. Its translation is CASTRQGSDSPLHF.

V and J are TRBV7-8 and TRBJ2-1; no reliable D call. The germline V gene has CDR1 SGHVS and CDR2 FQNEAQ. Trimming removed 2 bases from V and 5 bases from J, with 4 bases in between. The CDR3 length is 12 residues. The CDR3 spells CASSLHNNEQFF. The CDR3 DNA reads as TGTGCCAGCAGCTTACACAACAATGAGCAGTTCTTC.

The gene calls are TRBV20-1 and TRBJ2-7; maybe TRBD1 (6 bases). In germline, CDR1 is DFQATT, CDR2 SNEGSKA (reference sequence). This CDR3 is built from 11 residues. The CDR3 sequence: CGGSRGNEQYF. As DNA, the CDR3 is TGCGGAGGATCCAGGGGTAACGAGCAGTACTTC.

The chain links TRBV27 to TRBJ2-6, with D maybe TRBD1 (5 bases). The CDR3 extends over 21 amino acids. V lost 2 bases and J 1 base, leaving 24 bases between the germline ends. The germline V gene encodes CDR1 MNHEY and CDR2 SMNVEV (reference sequence). The CDR3 is CASSLIVPQGKGGSGANVLTF. CDR3 coding DNA: TGTGCCAGCAGTTTAATTGTCCCCCAGGGTAAGGGTGGGTCTGGGGCCAACGTCCTGACTTTC.

The rearrangement links TRBV5-6 to TRBJ1-1; 8 positions match TRBD1. V lost 3 bases, J lost 0 bases, and 10 bases stayed unmatched. This CDR3 comprises 17 residues. Germline loops: CDR1 SGHDT, CDR2 YYEEEE. The chain's CDR3 is CASSSGQGGGVNTEAFF. CDR3 DNA sequence: TGTGCCAGCAGCTCAGGACAGGGCGGAGGAGTGAACACTGAAGCTTTCTTT.

The V call is TRBV23-1, the J call TRBJ1-2; the match to TRBD1 covers 9 bases. TRBV23-1 is an ORF; its function is uncertain. With 2 bases clipped from V and 7 bases from J, the junction kept 2 bases outside the gene matches. The CDR3 runs to 13 residues. The CDR3 sequence is CASSQGTGSGYTF. CDR3 sequence (DNA): TGCGCCAGCAGTCAAGGGACAGGGAGTGGCTACACCTTC.

This chain connects TRBV6-6 to TRBJ2-7; possible D gene TRBD2, 5 bases. The germline CDR1 and CDR2 sequences are MNHNY and SVGAGI (reference sequence). This CDR3 contains 11 residues. The V gene lost 6 bases and the J gene lost 5 bases, with 8 bases spanning the gap. DNA of the CDR3: TGTGCCAGCAGCCAAGCGGACGAGCAGTACTTC. Amino acids: CASSQADEQYF.

This chain joins TRBV29-1 and TRBJ1-2, with TRBD1 matching 8 bases. Germline assignment: CDR1 SQVTM and CDR2 ANQGSEA. This CDR3 is built from 13 residues. V lost 7 bases to trimming and J lost 7 bases; unmatched junction nucleotides: 11. In nucleotides, the CDR3 is TGCAGCGGATCCGACCAGGGGGCTAGTGGCTACACCTTC. Translating gives CSGSDQGASGYTF.

The rearrangement uses TRBV5-4 and TRBJ2-2; D remains ambiguous. Trimming pared 0 bases from V and 5 bases from J, leaving 8 bases between. Germline assignment: CDR1 SGHNT and CDR2 YYREEE (reference sequence). The CDR3 runs 14 residues. CDR3 nucleotides: TGTGCCAGCAGCTTGGAAGCCGGGACCGGGGAGCTGTTTTTT. Its translation is CASSLEAGTGELFF. The full variable domain, completed using reference TRBV5-4 and TRBJ2-2, is ETGVTQSPTHLIKTRGQQVTLRCSSQSGHNTVSWYQQALGQGPQFIFQYYREEENGRGNFPPRFSGLQFPNYSSELNVNALELDDSALYLCASSLEAGTGELFFGEGSRLTVL.

This clone was seen only once. The chain combines TRBV2 with TRBJ1-1, with no clear D. Trimming removed 3 bases at V and 1 base at J, with 6 bases between. Germline CDR1 and CDR2: SNHLY and FYNNEI. The CDR3 covers 13 residues. This chain's CDR3 is CASSDSGNTEAFF. As DNA, the CDR3 is TGTGCCAGCAGTGATTCAGGGAACACTGAAGCTTTCTTT.

The chain carries TRBV4-1 and TRBJ1-4; D uncertain. The V gene's germline CDR1 is MGHRA and CDR2 YSYEKL. The V gene lost 0 bases and the J gene lost 7 bases, with 15 bases spanning the gap. The CDR3 runs to 16 residues. The CDR3 sequence: CASSQDPAGGSEKLFF. CDR3 DNA sequence: TGCGCCAGCAGCCAAGATCCCGCCGGTGGTAGTGAAAAACTGTTTTTT.

This clone has a single count. V usage is TRBV28 and J usage is TRBJ1-5; D is unclear. This CDR3 is 13 amino acids long. CDR1 is MDHEN and CDR2 is SYDVKM in the germline V gene. The V end lost 6 bases, the J end lost 3 bases, and 9 bases lay between the germline ends. CDR3 nucleotide sequence: TGTGCCAGCAGCCCGGGTTACAATCAGCCCCAGCATTTT. Translating gives CASSPGYNQPQHF. Full variable domain (rest looked up from reference TRBV28 and TRBJ1-5): DVKVTQSSRYLVKRTGEKVFLECVQDMDHENMFWYRQDPGLGLRLIYFSYDVKMKEKGDIPEGYSVSREKKERFSLILESASTNQTSMYLCASSPGYNQPQHFGDGTRLSIL.

The chain carries TRBV27 and TRBJ1-1; D might be TRBD1 (5 bases). From germline, CDR1 is MNHEY and CDR2 SMNVEV (reference sequence). The CDR3 is 14 residues long. The V gene lost 4 bases and the J gene lost 0 bases, with 9 bases spanning the gap. For the CDR3, the DNA is TGTGCCAGCAGTTCGACAGCTATGAACACTGAAGCTTTCTTT. Its protein is CASSSTAMNTEAFF.

CDR3 protein: CASSLPGPPYGYTF. In DNA form, the CDR3 reads TGTGCCAGCAGCCTCCCGGGTCCGCCCTATGGCTACACCTTC. V usage is TRBV14 and J usage is TRBJ1-2, with no clear D. The CDR3 length is 14 residues. Looked up from germline, CDR1 is SGHDN and CDR2 is FVKESK. Trimming shortened V by 4 bases and J by 4 bases, and 13 bases separated the two germline ends. Variable domain in full (rest from reference TRBV14 and TRBJ1-2): EAGVTQFPSHSVIEKGQTVTLRCDPISGHDNLYWYRRVMGKEIKFLLHFVKESKQDESGMPNNRFLAERTGGTYSTLKVQPAELEDSGVYFCASSLPGPPYGYTFGSGTRLTVV.

The rearrangement links TRBV5-1 to TRBJ1-4; D perhaps matches TRBD1 (5 bases). Looked up from germline, CDR1 is SGHRS and CDR2 is YFSETQ. CDR3 length equals 15 residues. Trimming cost V 4 bases and J 0 bases, with 10 bases left between them. CDR3 sequence: CASSEGVATNEKLFF. The CDR3, as DNA: TGCGCCAGCAGCGAAGGGGTGGCAACTAATGAAAAACTGTTTTTT.